Shown below are 13 T cell receptor beta chains from a single sample sequenced in a study of T-cell reconstitution after alpha-beta-depleted transplantation in children. Preparing the TCRbeta library involved the use of unique molecular identifiers. Using its own MiXCR run on the PCR reads, TCRdb lists one record per CDR3 protein. The repertoire holds some 130,000 distinct CDR3 sequences, with 9.5% to 10% as singletons. The specimen was PBMCs, mostly from graft donor cells, collected 180 days after TCRalphabeta/CD19-depleted stem cell transplant. The receptors originated from a girl in the first two years of life who had a stem cell transplant for combined immunodeficiency, so the T cells may come from the graft donor.

This clonotype was seen only a few times. J is TRBJ2-3 and V is TRBV7-3; TRBD1 is a possible D gene (5 bases). CDR1 and CDR2 from the germline V gene are SGHTA and FQGTGA. V was shortened by 2 bases and J by 5 bases, with 5 bases between the two germline ends. The CDR3 is made up of 12 amino acids. CDR3 nucleotide sequence: TGTGCCAGCAGCTTACAGGGAGATACGCAGTATTTT. Protein product: CASSLQGDTQYF.

This clonotype has just a few counts. V usage is TRBV7-2 and J usage is TRBJ2-1; TRBD1 matches at 7 bases. CDR1 and CDR2 from the germline V gene are SGHTA and FQGNSA. The CDR3 is 15 amino acids. V was pared by 1 base and J by 8 bases, with 8 bases of the junction left unmatched. CDR3 DNA sequence: TGTGCCAGCAGCTTAGGGGCTAGAAGGGGGCATGAGCAGTTCTTC. Its protein is CASSLGARRGHEQFF.

This chain joins TRBV6-5 and TRBJ2-2, with unresolved D. The CDR3 runs to 14 residues. Germline assignment: CDR1 MNHEY and CDR2 SVGAGI. The V gene lost 0 bases and the J gene lost 2 bases, with 4 bases spanning the gap. CDR3 sequence (DNA): TGTGCCAGCAGTTACTCTGTAAACACCGGGGAGCTGTTTTTT. The encoded protein is CASSYSVNTGELFF.

This rearrangement joins TRBV7-9 to TRBJ2-6, with a weak D call TRBD2 (6 bases). The V and J ends lost 1 base and 5 bases respectively, with 15 bases between them. Germline V gene data show CDR1 as SEHNR and CDR2 as FQNEAQ (reference sequence). This CDR3 is built from 17 residues. The CDR3 protein is CASSLEGLPPWANVLTF. DNA for the CDR3: TGTGCCAGCAGCTTAGAGGGACTCCCTCCCTGGGCCAACGTCCTGACTTTC.

This clonotype was picked up a small number of times. The J gene is TRBJ2-1, the V gene TRBV6-1; 8 nucleotides align to TRBD1. The junction had 2 bases not matched to a gene; V was cut back by 8 bases and J by 2 bases. This CDR3 region has 13 residues. Germline V gene sequence: CDR1 MNHNS, CDR2 SASEGT. CDR3 protein: CASEDRAYNEQFF. CDR3 DNA: TGTGCCAGCGAGGACAGGGCCTACAATGAGCAGTTCTTC.

This clonotype has a count of ten or more. The V call is TRBV29-1, the J call TRBJ2-7; TRBD1 aligns across 10 bases. Germline CDR1 is SQVTM and CDR2 is ANQGSEA. V shed 6 bases, J shed 5 bases, and the junction held 4 bases outside the gene matches. The CDR3 sequence is 12 residues long. CDR3 DNA sequence: TGCAGCGTCCAGGGACAGGGGAACGAGCAGTACTTC. Translation: CSVQGQGNEQYF.

The CDR3 DNA reads TGCAGTGCTAGAGATCCGGGGGAAGGAGAAAAACTGTTTTTT. Amino acid sequence: CSARDPGEGEKLFF. This chain links TRBV20-1 with TRBJ1-4, with D perhaps matching TRBD1 (5 bases). This CDR3 is built from 14 residues. Trimming took off 0 bases at V and 8 bases at J, with 13 bases between the two ends. Germline-derived CDR1 and CDR2 are DFQATT and SNEGSKA (reference sequence).

V usage is TRBV30 and J usage is TRBJ2-3; D not resolved. CDR1 GTSNPN and CDR2 SVGIG come from the germline V gene (reference sequence). V was trimmed by 6 bases and J by 1 base, leaving 14 bases between them. There are 14 residues in the CDR3. This chain's CDR3 is CACKQVRRTDTQYF. The CDR3 DNA reads TGTGCCTGTAAGCAGGTCCGGCGCACAGATACGCAGTATTTT.

This clonotype was seen a few times. This chain uses TRBV5-1 with TRBJ1-4, with D unresolved. The V gene's germline CDR1 is SGHRS and CDR2 YFSETQ. The V end was cut by 0 bases, the J end by 3 bases, with 15 bases between. The CDR3 is 17 residues long. Written as DNA, the CDR3 is TGCGCCAGCAGCTTGGGACACTGGCTGAGCCCTAATGAAAAACTGTTTTTT. This encodes CASSLGHWLSPNEKLFF.

This chain uses TRBV28 with TRBJ2-7; no reliable D call. V lost 5 bases to trimming and J lost 3 bases, with 17 bases between them. The CDR3 is 15 amino acids. Germline V lookup: CDR1 MDHEN, CDR2 SYDVKM. The CDR3 here is CASSLFAATHYEQYF. In DNA form, the CDR3 reads TGTGCCAGCAGTCTTTTCGCCGCTACGCACTACGAGCAGTACTTC.

The CDR3 DNA sequence: TGTGCCAGCAGCGCCTCCGGGTACAATGAGCAGTTCTTC. The encoded protein is CASSASGYNEQFF. V usage is TRBV7-9 and J usage is TRBJ2-1, with D uncertain. The CDR3 runs to 13 residues. V was pared by 5 bases and J by 4 bases, with 9 bases between. Germline V gene lookup returns CDR1 SEHNR and CDR2 FQNEAQ (reference sequence).

The CDR3 region has the DNA TGTGCCACCAGTGATTCTCGTGTGAGCCGGGCAATTTGGGACACCGGGGAGCTGTTTTTT. Translation: CATSDSRVSRAIWDTGELFF. V is TRBV24-1 and J is TRBJ2-2; D call uncertain. Trimming left V 2 bases short and J 3 bases short, with 24 bases between. This CDR3 region has 20 residues. The V gene's germline CDR1 is KGHDR and CDR2 SFDVKD.

There are many counts of this clonotype. CDR3 protein: CASSQQGLETQYF. CDR3 bases: TGTGCCAGCAGCCAACAGGGGTTGGAGACCCAGTACTTC. The genes are TRBV12-3 or TRBV12-4 and TRBJ2-5, with 7 positions matching TRBD1. CDR3 length: 13 amino acids. V lost 6 bases, J lost 5 bases, and 6 bases stayed unmatched.